These T cell receptor beta chains were read from a single sample in a study of T cell repertoires in cytomegalovirus infection. TCRdb re-called the reads through MiXCR, storing one row per CDR3 protein. The sample holds roughly 500,000 distinct CDR3 sequences, about 15% seen once. The source material was CD8+ T cells from PBMCs. The receptor set was obtained from a human donor in good health (CMV status not recorded). Some clones in this sample may be carry-over from other donors' samples. Each CDR3 is given with its conserved first and last residue. The D gene is left open where the match is weak. Clone size, where shown, is once, few, many, or a class for clones that have expanded.

TRBJ2-7,TRBV11-2,NA,many,TGTGCCAGCAGCCCAGGGACCGCACAGTACTTC,CASSPGTAQYF
TRBJ2-7,TRBV3-1,NA,NA,TGTGCCAGCAGCCAAGCTTCAGGACACTACTCCTACGAGCAGTACTTC,CASSQASGHYSYEQYF
TRBJ1-1,TRBV2,NA,NA,TGTGCCAGCATGGGGGGGGTTGCCACTGAAGCTTTCTTT,CASMGGVATEAFF
TRBJ2-1,TRBV27,NA,few,TGTGCCAGCAGTTTAAGAGGGAGAGGGTCCCACAATGAGCAGTTCTTC,CASSLRGRGSHNEQFF
TRBJ1-2,TRBV6-5,NA,NA,TGTGCCAGCAGTTACTCGTATCCGCAGCGCTATGGCTACACCTTC,CASSYSYPQRYGYTF
TRBJ1-4,TRBV7-9,TRBD1,many,TGTGCCAGCAGCCTAGACAGGGGGCTGTCGGGGAACGAAAAACTGTTTTTT,CASSLDRGLSGNEKLFF
TRBJ2-7,TRBV12-5,NA,many,TGTGCTAGTGGGATGCCCCCAGCCTACGAGCAGTACTTC,CASGMPPAYEQYF
TRBJ2-1,TRBV7-2,TRBD2,many,TGTGCCAGCAGCTCCCGAGTTTGGGGACTAGACATCGATGAGCAGTTCTTC,CASSSRVWGLDIDEQFF
TRBJ2-7,TRBV7-9,TRBD2,few,TGTGCCAGCAGCATTTCGACTAGCGGGGATCACTACGAGCAGTACTTC,CASSISTSGDHYEQYF
TRBJ1-2,TRBV4-2,NA,NA,TGTGCCAGCAGCCAACTCCCCGGACAGAACTATAGCTACACCTTC,CASSQLPGQNYSYTF
TRBJ1-6,TRBV20-1,NA,few,TGCAGTGCGGCAGCCGCGATTTATAATTCACCCCTCCACTTT,CSAAAAIYNSPLHF
TRBJ2-7,TRBV6-6,NA,many,TGTGCCAGCACCCAAGACCGACACGAGCAGTACTTC,CASTQDRHEQYF
TRBJ1-1,TRBV12-5,NA,NA,TGTGCTAGTGGTTTGGGGGGGGCGCTGACCTCTGAAGCTTTCTTT,CASGLGGALTSEAFF
TRBJ1-2,TRBV6-5,NA,NA,TGTGCCAGCAGGGTTGACAACTATGGCTACACCTTC,CASRVDNYGYTF
TRBJ2-7,TRBV7-9,NA,many,TGTGCCAGCACCTCAGGGTACCCAGCCTACGAGCAGTACTTC,CASTSGYPAYEQYF
TRBJ2-3,TRBV12-3/TRBV12-4,NA,few,TGTGCCAGCAGATTAACTTGGGAGGCAGATACGCAGTATTTT,CASRLTWEADTQYF
TRBJ2-3,TRBV3-1,TRBD2,NA,TGTGCCAGCAGCCAACCCCCGTTTCTCCGGGGGGGCTCAGATACGCAGTATTTT,CASSQPPFLRGGSDTQYF
TRBJ2-7,TRBV12-3/TRBV12-4,NA,many,TGTGCCAGCAAAAGACAGGGGAGGGGCTACGAGCAGTACTTC,CASKRQGRGYEQYF
TRBJ1-2,TRBV4-1,TRBD1,many,TGCGCCAGCAGCCATAGACCGGGACAGGGGGAGCCTAACTATGGCTACACCTTC,CASSHRPGQGEPNYGYTF
TRBJ1-2,TRBV27,TRBD1,NA,TGTGCCAGCAGGCAGGGACAGGACTATGGCTACACCTTC,CASRQGQDYGYTF
TRBJ1-4,TRBV7-2,NA,NA,TGTGCCAGAAGCCAACGAAACGGGAACCCGCTCAGAGAAAAACCGTTTTTT,CARSQRNGNPLREKPFF
TRBJ2-1,TRBV4-1,TRBD2,few,TGCGCCAGCAGCCCCCATGGGGCTAGCGGGGGGGTCAATGAGCAGTTCTTC,CASSPHGASGGVNEQFF